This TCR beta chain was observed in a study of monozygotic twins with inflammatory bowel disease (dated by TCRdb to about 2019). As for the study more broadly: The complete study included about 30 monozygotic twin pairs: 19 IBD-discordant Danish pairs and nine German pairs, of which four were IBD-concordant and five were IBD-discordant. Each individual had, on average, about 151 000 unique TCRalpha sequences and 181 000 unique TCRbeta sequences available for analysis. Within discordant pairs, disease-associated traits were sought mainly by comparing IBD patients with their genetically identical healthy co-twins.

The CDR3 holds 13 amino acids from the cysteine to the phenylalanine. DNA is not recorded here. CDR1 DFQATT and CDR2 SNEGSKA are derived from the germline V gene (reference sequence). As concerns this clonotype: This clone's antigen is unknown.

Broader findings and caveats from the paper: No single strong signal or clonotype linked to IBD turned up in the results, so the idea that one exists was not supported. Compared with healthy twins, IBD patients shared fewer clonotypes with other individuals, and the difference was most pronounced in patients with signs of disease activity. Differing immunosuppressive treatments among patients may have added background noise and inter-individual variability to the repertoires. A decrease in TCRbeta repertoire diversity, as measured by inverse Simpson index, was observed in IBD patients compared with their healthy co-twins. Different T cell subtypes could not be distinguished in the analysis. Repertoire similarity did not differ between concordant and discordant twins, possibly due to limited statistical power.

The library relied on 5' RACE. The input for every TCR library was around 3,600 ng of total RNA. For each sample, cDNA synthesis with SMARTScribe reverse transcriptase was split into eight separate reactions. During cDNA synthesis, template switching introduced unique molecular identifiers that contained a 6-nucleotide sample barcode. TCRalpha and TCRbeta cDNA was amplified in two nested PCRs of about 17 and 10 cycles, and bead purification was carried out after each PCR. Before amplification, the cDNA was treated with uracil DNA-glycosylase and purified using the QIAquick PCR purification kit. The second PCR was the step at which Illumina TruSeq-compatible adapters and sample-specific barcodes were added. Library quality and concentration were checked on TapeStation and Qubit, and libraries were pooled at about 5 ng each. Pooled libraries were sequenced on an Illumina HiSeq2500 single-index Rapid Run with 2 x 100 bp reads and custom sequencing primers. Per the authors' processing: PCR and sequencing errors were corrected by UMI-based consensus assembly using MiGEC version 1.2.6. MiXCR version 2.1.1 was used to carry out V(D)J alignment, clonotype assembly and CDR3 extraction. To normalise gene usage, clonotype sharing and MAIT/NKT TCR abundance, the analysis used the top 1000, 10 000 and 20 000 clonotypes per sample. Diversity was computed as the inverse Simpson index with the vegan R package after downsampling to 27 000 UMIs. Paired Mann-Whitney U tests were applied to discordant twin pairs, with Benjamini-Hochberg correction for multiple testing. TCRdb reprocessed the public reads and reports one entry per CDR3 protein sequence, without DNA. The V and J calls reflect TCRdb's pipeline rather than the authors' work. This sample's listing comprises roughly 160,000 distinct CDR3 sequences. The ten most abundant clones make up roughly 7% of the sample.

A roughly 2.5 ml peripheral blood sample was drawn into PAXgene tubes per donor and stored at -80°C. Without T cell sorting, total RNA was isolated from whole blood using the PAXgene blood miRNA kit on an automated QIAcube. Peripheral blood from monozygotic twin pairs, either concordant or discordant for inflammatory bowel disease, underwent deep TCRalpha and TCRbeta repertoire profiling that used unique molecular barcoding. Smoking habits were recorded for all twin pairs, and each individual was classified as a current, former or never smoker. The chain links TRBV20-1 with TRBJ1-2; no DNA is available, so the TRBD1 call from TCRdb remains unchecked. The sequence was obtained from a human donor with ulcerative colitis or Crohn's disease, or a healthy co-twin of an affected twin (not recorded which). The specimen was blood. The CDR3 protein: CSARADRGHGYTF.